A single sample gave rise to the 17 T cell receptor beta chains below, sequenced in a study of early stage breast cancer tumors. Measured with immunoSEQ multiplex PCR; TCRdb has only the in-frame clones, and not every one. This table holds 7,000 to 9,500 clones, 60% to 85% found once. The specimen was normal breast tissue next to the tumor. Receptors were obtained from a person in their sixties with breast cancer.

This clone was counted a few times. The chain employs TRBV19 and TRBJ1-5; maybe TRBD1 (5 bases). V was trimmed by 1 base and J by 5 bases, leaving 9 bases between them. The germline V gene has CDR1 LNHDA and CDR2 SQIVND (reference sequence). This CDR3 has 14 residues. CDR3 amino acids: CASSIGGRDQPQHF. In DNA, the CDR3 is TGTGCCAGTAGTATAGGCGGCAGGGATCAGCCCCAGCATTTT. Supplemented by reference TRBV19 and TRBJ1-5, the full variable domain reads DGGITQSPKYLFRKEGQNVTLSCEQNLNHDAMYWYRQDPGQGLRLIYYSQIVNDFQKGDIAEGYSVSREKKESFPLTVTSAQKNPTAFYLCASSIGGRDQPQHFGDGTRLSIL.

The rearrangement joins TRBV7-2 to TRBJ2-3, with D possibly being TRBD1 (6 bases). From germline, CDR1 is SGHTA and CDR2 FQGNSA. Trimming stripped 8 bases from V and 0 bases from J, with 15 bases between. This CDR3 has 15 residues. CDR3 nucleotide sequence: TGTGCCAGCGGACCGCAGGGGATGAGCACAGATACGCAGTATTTT. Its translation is CASGPQGMSTDTQYF.

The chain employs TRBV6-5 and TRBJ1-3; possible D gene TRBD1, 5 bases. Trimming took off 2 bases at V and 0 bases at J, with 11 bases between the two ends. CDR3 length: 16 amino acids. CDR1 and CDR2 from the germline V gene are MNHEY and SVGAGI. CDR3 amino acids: CASSYRQGYSGNTIYF. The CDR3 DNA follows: TGTGCCAGCAGTTACCGTCAGGGTTACTCTGGAAACACCATATATTTT.

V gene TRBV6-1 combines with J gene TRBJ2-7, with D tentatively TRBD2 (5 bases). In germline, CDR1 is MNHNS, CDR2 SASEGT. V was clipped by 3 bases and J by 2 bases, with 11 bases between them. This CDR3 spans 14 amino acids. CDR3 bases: TGTGCCAGCAGTGAGCCGGGATTCCCCTACGAGCAGTACTTC. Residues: CASSEPGFPYEQYF.

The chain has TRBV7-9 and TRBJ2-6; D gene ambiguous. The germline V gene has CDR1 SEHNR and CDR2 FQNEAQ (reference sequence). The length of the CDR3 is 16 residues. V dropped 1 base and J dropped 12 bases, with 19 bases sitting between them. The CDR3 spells CASSLGRTPTQGVLTF. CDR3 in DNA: TGTGCCAGCAGCTTAGGAAGGACCCCTACCCAAGGCGTCCTGACTTTC. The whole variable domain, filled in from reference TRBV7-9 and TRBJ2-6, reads DTGVSQNPRHKITKRGQNVTFRCDPISEHNRLYWYRQTLGQGPEFLTYFQNEAQLEKSRLLSDRFSAERPKGSFSTLEIQRTEQGDSAMYLCASSLGRTPTQGVLTFGAGSRLTVL.

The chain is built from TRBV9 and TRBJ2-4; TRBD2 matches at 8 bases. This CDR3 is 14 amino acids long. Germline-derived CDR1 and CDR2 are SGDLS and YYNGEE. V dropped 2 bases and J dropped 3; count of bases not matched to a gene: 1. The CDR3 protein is CASSVGTSKNIQYF. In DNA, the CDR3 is TGTGCCAGCAGCGTGGGGACTAGCAAAAACATTCAGTACTTC. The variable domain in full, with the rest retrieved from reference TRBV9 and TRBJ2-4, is DSGVTQTPKHLITATGQRVTLRCSPRSGDLSVYWYQQSLDQGLQFLIQYYNGEERAKGNILERFSAQQFPDLHSELNLSSLELGDSALYFCASSVGTSKNIQYFGAGTRLSVL.

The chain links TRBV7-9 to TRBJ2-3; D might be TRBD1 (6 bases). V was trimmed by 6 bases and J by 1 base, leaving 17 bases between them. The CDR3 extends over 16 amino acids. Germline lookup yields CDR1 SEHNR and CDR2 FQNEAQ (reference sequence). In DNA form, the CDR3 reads TGTGCCAGCAGATCGTCCAGGGGTGGCGGCACAGATACGCAGTATTTT. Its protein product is CASRSSRGGGTDTQYF.

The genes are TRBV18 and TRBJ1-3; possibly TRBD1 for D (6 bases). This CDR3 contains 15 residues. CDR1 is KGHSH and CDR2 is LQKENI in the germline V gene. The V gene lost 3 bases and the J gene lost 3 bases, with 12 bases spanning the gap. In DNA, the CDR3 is TGTGCCAGCTCACCGATGGACAGTTTTGGAAACACCATATATTTT. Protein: CASSPMDSFGNTIYF.

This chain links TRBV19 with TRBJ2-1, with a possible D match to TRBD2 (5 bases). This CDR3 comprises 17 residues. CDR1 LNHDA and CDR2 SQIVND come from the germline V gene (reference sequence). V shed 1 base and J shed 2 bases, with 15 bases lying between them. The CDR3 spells CASSIGAGLATYNEQFF. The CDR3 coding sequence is TGTGCCAGTAGTATAGGAGCAGGACTGGCTACCTACAATGAGCAGTTCTTC.

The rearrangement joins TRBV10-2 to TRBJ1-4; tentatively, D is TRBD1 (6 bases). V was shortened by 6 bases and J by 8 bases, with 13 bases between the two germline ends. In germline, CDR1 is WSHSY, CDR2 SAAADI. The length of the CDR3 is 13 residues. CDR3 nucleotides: TGCGCCAGCAGAGAGACAGGCATGGAAAAACTGTTTTTT. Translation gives CASRETGMEKLFF.

Here the CDR3 DNA reads TGTGCCAGCAGCATTCAGAGAAGCCAGGCCCTTGGAAACACCATATATTTT. This gives the protein CASSIQRSQALGNTIYF. The gene calls are TRBV7-9 and TRBJ1-3; D is unclear. There are 17 residues in the CDR3. Trimming stripped 5 bases from V and 3 bases from J, with 20 bases between. Germline V gives CDR1 SEHNR, CDR2 FQNEAQ (reference sequence).

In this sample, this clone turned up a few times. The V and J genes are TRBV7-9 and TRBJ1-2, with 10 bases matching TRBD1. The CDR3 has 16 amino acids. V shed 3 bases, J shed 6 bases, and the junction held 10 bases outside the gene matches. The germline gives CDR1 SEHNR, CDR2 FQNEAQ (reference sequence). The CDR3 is CASSFMGDRGKDGYTF. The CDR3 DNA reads TGTGCCAGCAGCTTTATGGGGGACAGGGGAAAAGATGGCTACACCTTC.

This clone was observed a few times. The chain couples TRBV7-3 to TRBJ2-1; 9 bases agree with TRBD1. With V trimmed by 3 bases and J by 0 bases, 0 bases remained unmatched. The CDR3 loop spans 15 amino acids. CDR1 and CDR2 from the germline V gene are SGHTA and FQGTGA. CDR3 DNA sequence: TGTGCCAGCAGCTTGGACAGGGGCTCCTACAATGAGCAGTTCTTC. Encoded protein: CASSLDRGSYNEQFF.

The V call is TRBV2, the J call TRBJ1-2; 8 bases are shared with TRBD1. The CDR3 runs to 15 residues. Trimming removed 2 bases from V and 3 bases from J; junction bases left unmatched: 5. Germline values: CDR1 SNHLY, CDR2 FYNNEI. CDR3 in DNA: TGTGCCAGCAGTGAACAGGGACAGGTAGACTATGGCTACACCTTC. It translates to CASSEQGQVDYGYTF.

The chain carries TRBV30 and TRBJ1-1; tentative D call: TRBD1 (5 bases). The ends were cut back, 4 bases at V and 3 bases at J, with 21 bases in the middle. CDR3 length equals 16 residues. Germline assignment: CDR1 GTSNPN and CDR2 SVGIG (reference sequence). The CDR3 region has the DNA TGTGCCTGGAACCCCCTGGGGGGAAGGGCCCACACTGAAGCTTTCTTT. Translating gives CAWNPLGGRAHTEAFF.

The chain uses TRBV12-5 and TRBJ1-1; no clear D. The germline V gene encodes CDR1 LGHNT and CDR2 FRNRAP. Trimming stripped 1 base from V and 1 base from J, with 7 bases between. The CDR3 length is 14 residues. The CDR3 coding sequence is TGTGCTAGTGGTTTGGACGGCTCGAACACTGAAGCTTTCTTT. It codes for CASGLDGSNTEAFF.

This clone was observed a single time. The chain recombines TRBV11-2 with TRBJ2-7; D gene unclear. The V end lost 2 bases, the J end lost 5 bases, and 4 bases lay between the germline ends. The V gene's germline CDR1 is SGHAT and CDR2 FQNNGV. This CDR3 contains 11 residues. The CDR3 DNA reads TGTGCCAGCAGCTTAAGGGACGAGCAGTACTTC. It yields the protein CASSLRDEQYF.